Listed here is a single TCR beta chain. Its binding antigen is unknown. No much larger clonotype is one base removed from it; base qualities were not supplied. This sample stems from a study of blood T cell repertoires in COVID-19 (TCRdb year 2020). As for the study more broadly: Samples from collaborators originated in the United States, Italy and Spain and spanned both the acute and convalescent phases of COVID-19. The material from the prospective study consisted of cDNA or gDNA derived from T cells, B-cell-depleted T cells, or PBMCs. Subjects who had been exposed to COVID-19, were actively infected with it, or had recovered from it provided the deeply sampled blood TCRbeta repertoires that made up the dataset. The repertoires were released in a freely available public database meant as a resource for research on the immune response to SARS-CoV-2. The samples were drawn from two sources: the first 160 participants of the ongoing ImmuneRACE study, and approximately 1,300 subjects contributed by 6 global collaborators. Sample metadata almost always included a de-identified subject ID, COVID-19 status, age in years and sex. Where HLA class I and class II types were available, the types were taken from metadata supplied by the sample provider, not from assay-based typing. The paper's findings and limits, for the study overall: Clinical and demographic metadata were provided uncurated, with the amount varying by source and participant.

TCRbeta CDR3 regions were amplified from genomic DNA using the immunoSEQ Assay, a bias-controlled multiplex PCR. The paper's processing steps were these. Nucleated cell counts per sample were estimated from amplification of reference gene primers within the assay. To quantify the absolute abundance of each unique TCRbeta CDR3 rearrangement, sequence reads were collapsed and filtered. For each sample, productive Simpson clonality was calculated as the square root of Simpson's diversity index over productive rearrangements. Drawn from immuneACCESS, this table holds only the in-frame rearrangements with V and J called that TCRdb kept. Clones are partly lost; checked studies trace under half to an unresolved V gene and leave the rest unexplained. V and J calls plus clone size are reproduced from that table; the DNA served to infer D and trimming. The sample contains about 68,000 clones, 80% to 95% of them found a single time. The ten largest account for 2% to 3% of the sample.

The CDR3 numbers 16 residues from cysteine through phenylalanine. The retained sequence is limited to the CDR3, 48 bases, with the frame set at the first base. From the germline V gene, CDR1 is LGHNA and CDR2 is YNFKEQ. V and J are trimmed by 2 bases and 9 bases, and the gene matches miss 11 bases of the junction. In Seattle, one collaborating source enrolled patients while the infection was active and tracked those patients longitudinally over the course of disease. The collaborating institutions used their own protocols to collect whole blood in K2EDTA tubes. Collaborator samples were shipped for TCRbeta analysis as frozen whole blood, isolated PBMCs, or DNA extracted from either sample type.

Material: peripheral blood. The TCR originated in a man in his forties or fifties with COVID-19, enrolled during active disease. The chain is encoded by TRBV4-2 joined to TRBJ2-2, and 8 bases in between align with TRBD2. The CDR3 protein is CASSQLAGGAHRELFF. The bases read TGTGCCAGCAGCCAACTAGCGGGCGGGGCGCATCGGGAGCTGTTTTTT.